This T cell receptor beta chain appears in the sequencing data of a study of OX40 agonist ivuxolimab in advanced cancers. Points on this clone: What it recognizes is unknown.

Study results and caveats: Some nonresponders likewise displayed low normalized T-cell clonal expansion.

Data came from immunoSEQ multiplex PCR; TCRdb stores just in-frame clones and leaves some out. The sample records roughly 33,000 clones, over 80% being singletons. The specimen was CD4+ or CD8+ T cells sorted from blood, collected in a trial of the OX40 agonist ivuxolimab. The source is an adult with an advanced solid tumor such as melanoma, head and neck, liver or kidney cancer.

The CDR3, as DNA: TGTGCCATCAGTGAGTCGACGAATGGCTACACCTTC. It translates to CAISESTNGYTF. The chain joins TRBV10-3 to TRBJ1-2; no clear D gene. This CDR3 spans 12 amino acids. V was cut by 0 bases and J by 6 bases, with 5 bases left in between. Germline V gives CDR1 ENHRY, CDR2 SYGVKD.